The clone carrying this T cell receptor (beta chain) occurred a few times. Antigen specificity is unknown. This CDR3 contains 14 residues. Trimming cost V 1 base and J 8 bases, with 14 bases left between them. CDR1 SGHTA and CDR2 FQGNSA come from the germline V gene. This sample was taken from a study of response to subunit inactivated influenza vaccine. Findings and limits, study-wide: After each seasonal influenza vaccination, few new T cells are recruited, the authors suggested.

TCRdb itself ran the RT-PCR reads through MiXCR, one entry per CDR3 protein. This repertoire shows approximately 730,000 distinct CDR3 sequences, approximately 15% found once; its top ten account for less than 9%. V and J are TRBV7-2 and TRBJ1-2, with D possibly being TRBD1 (6 bases). This receptor was obtained from a man aged 45-60 years who received an inactivated influenza vaccine. Source: PBMCs from blood, taken 14 days before vaccination. The CDR3 protein is CASSLVGGPPGYTF. The CDR3 nucleotides are TGTGCCAGCAGCTTAGTAGGGGGTCCACCCGGCTACACCTTC.